These 21 T cell receptor beta chains originate from one sample sequenced in a study of T cells in Graves' hyperthyroidism and ophthalmopathy. Amplification of TCR beta CDR3 regions used RNA as the template. A first-round RT-PCR of the TCR CDR3 used the HTBI primer set. TCRdb re-derived calls from the multiplex PCR reads in MiXCR, one entry per CDR3 protein. Among approximately 710,000 distinct CDR3 sequences listed, roughly 17% were seen once. Sequencing used blood. These receptors were obtained from a man aged 50 to 59 with Graves' hyperthyroidism.

This clonotype was recorded many times. The chain links TRBV7-8 to TRBJ1-1; unclear D gene. Trimming pared 0 bases from V and 8 bases from J, leaving 10 bases between. The CDR3 covers 13 residues. Germline CDR1 and CDR2: SGHVS and FQNEAQ. The CDR3 DNA reads TGTGCCAGCAGCTTAGCGAGAGGCAGGGAAGCTTTCTTT. This sequence encodes CASSLARGREAFF. Based on the CDR3 plus reference TRBV7-8 and TRBJ1-1, the full variable domain is GAGVSQSPRYKVAKRGQDVALRCDPISGHVSLFWYQQALGQGPEFLTYFQNEAQLDKSGLPSDRFFAERPEGSVSTLKIQRTQQEDSAVYLCASSLARGREAFFGQGTRLTVV.

This clonotype was observed at least ten times. This chain joins TRBV7-9 and TRBJ2-1; tentatively, D is TRBD1 (6 bases). The germline V and J ends were trimmed by 1 base and 6 bases, with 10 bases remaining between them. CDR3 length: 14 residues. Germline lookup yields CDR1 SEHNR and CDR2 FQNEAQ (reference sequence). The CDR3 DNA sequence: TGTGCCAGCAGCTTAGTGGCACAGGGCAATGAGCAGTTCTTC. Translated, it gives CASSLVAQGNEQFF.

This clonotype has a handful of counts. V and J are TRBV29-1 and TRBJ1-1; 8 bases are shared with TRBD1. The CDR3 has 13 amino acids. Looked up from germline, CDR1 is SQVTM and CDR2 is ANQGSEA. The junction had 1 base not matched to a gene; V was cut back by 1 base and J by 3 bases. This CDR3 reads CSVEGQGYTEAFF. The CDR3, as DNA: TGCAGCGTTGAAGGACAGGGGTACACTGAAGCTTTCTTT. The full variable domain, its missing parts supplied by reference TRBV29-1 and TRBJ1-1, is SAVISQKPSRDICQRGTSLTIQCQVDSQVTMMFWYRQQPGQSLTLIATANQGSEATYESGFVIDKFPISRPNLTFSTLTVSNMSPEDSSIYLCSVEGQGYTEAFFGQGTRLTVV.

This clonotype has just a few counts. V and J are TRBV19 and TRBJ1-5; perhaps TRBD1 as D (5 bases). Germline CDR1 is LNHDA and CDR2 is SQIVND (reference sequence). V lost 3 bases and J lost 2, with 8 bases in between. The CDR3 spans 14 residues. The DNA for the CDR3 is TGTGCCAGTAGTATTCCGGGGGGCAATCAGCCCCAGCATTTT. It yields the protein CASSIPGGNQPQHF.

The chain links TRBV20-1 to TRBJ2-7, with D possibly being TRBD2 (6 bases). CDR1 and CDR2 from the germline V gene are DFQATT and SNEGSKA (reference sequence). The V gene lost 2 bases and the J gene lost 0 bases, with 20 bases spanning the gap. The CDR3 is made up of 17 amino acids. CDR3 in DNA: TGCAGTGCTAGACCCTACACGGGACTCACATTCTCCTACGAGCAGTACTTC. Protein product: CSARPYTGLTFSYEQYF.

V gene TRBV4-1 combines with J gene TRBJ2-3; 11 bases align to TRBD1. Trimming took 4 bases from V and 3 from J; bases not matched to a gene: 9. Germline V gives CDR1 MGHRA, CDR2 YSYEKL. The CDR3 sequence is 17 residues long. The CDR3 DNA sequence: TGCGCCAGCAGCCTATGGACAGGGGGCGGGAGGACAGATACGCAGTATTTT. This encodes CASSLWTGGGRTDTQYF.

This clonotype was seen many times. The chain uses TRBV10-3 and TRBJ2-7, with D perhaps TRBD2 (6 bases). The CDR3 is 16 residues long. Per germline, CDR1 ENHRY and CDR2 SYGVKD. V lost 0 bases and J 5 bases, leaving 17 bases between the germline ends. The CDR3 region is CAISESEGGPLDEQYF. DNA for the CDR3: TGTGCCATCAGTGAGTCAGAGGGAGGCCCCCTGGACGAGCAGTACTTC.

This clonotype was found a few times. A read error may produce the germline difference seen at one junction end. The chain uses TRBV2 and TRBJ2-7; D may be TRBD1 (6 bases). Germline CDR1 reads SNHLY; CDR2 reads FYNNEI. This CDR3 is built from 11 residues. The CDR3 DNA reads TGTGCGGGGGCCCAATCCTACGAGCAGCACTTC. Translating it yields CAGAQSYEQHF. The whole variable domain, filled in from reference TRBV2 and TRBJ2-7, reads EPEVTQTPSHQVTQMGQEVILRCVPISNHLYFYWYRQILGQKVEFLVSFYNNEISEKSEIFDDQFSVERPDGSNFTLKIRSTKLEDSAMYFCAGAQSYEQHFGPGTRLTVT.

This clonotype occurred a few times. The V gene is TRBV5-1, the J gene TRBJ1-1, with 8 bases aligning to TRBD1. V dropped 4 bases and J dropped 0; count of bases not matched to a gene: 8. Per germline, CDR1 SGHRS and CDR2 YFSETQ. CDR3 size: 16 residues. CDR3 sequence (DNA): TGCGCCAGCAGCATAGGACAGGGCGGCGTGAACACTGAAGCTTTCTTT. Translation: CASSIGQGGVNTEAFF.

A note on this clonotype: Given a much more abundant clone one base away, this may be a read error. This rearrangement joins TRBV3-1 to TRBJ1-1; tentatively, D is TRBD1 (5 bases). Between the trimmed V and J ends, which lost 3 bases and 4 bases, there was a span of 15 bases. The CDR3 extends over 15 amino acids. From germline, CDR1 is LGHDT and CDR2 YNNKEL (reference sequence). CDR3 coding DNA: TGTGCCAGCAGCCATGGGACTTATGTGGGCACTGAAGCTTTCTTT. Amino acid sequence: CASSHGTYVGTEAFF.

There are many counts of this clonotype. The chain recombines TRBV18 with TRBJ2-3; unclear D gene. V was pared by 3 bases and J by 0 bases, with 1 base between. This CDR3 has 12 residues. The germline V gene encodes CDR1 KGHSH and CDR2 LQKENI. The CDR3 here is CASSPSTDTQYF. CDR3 bases: TGTGCCAGCTCACCGAGCACAGATACGCAGTATTTT.

The genes are TRBV13 and TRBJ2-7; D might be TRBD2 (6 bases). The CDR3 sequence is 14 residues long. V was pared by 4 bases and J by 7 bases, with 17 bases between. Germline CDR1 reads PRHDT; CDR2 reads FYEKMQ (reference sequence). CDR3 bases: TGTGCCAGCAGCTCCCCGACTAGTCTACGGGAGCAGTACTTC. Translation gives CASSSPTSLREQYF.

There are many counts of this clonotype. The V call is TRBV28, the J call TRBJ1-2; D is undetermined. This CDR3 region has 13 residues. V dropped 5 bases and J dropped 7 bases, with 14 bases sitting between them. The germline V gene has CDR1 MDHEN and CDR2 SYDVKM. The CDR3 bases are TGTGCCAGCAGTCCCGCATCCCCCCCTGGCTACACCTTC. This encodes CASSPASPPGYTF.

V usage is TRBV7-9 and J usage is TRBJ2-1, with 15 positions matching TRBD2. Germline V lookup: CDR1 SEHNR, CDR2 FQNEAQ (reference sequence). Losses at the gene ends were 2 bases for V and 7 bases for J; bases not matched to a gene: 6. This CDR3 contains 17 residues. CDR3 protein: CASSLSLGLAGGNEQFF. The CDR3 DNA is TGTGCCAGCAGCTTAAGCCTCGGACTAGCGGGGGGGAATGAGCAGTTCTTC.

Only a few counts were recorded for this clonotype. The chain carries TRBV28 and TRBJ1-2; D not resolved. Germline assignment: CDR1 MDHEN and CDR2 SYDVKM. This CDR3 comprises 14 residues. The V end lost 6 bases, the J end lost 8 bases, and 19 bases lay between the germline ends. The CDR3 region is CASSLLAVEVGYTF. The CDR3 DNA follows: TGTGCCAGCAGCCTCCTTGCCGTTGAAGTCGGCTACACCTTC.

Of note for this clonotype: The junction departs from the called germline gene at one end, perhaps through a read error. V and J are TRBV11-1 and TRBJ2-1; tentatively, D is TRBD2 (6 bases). The CDR3 runs 14 residues. The germline gives CDR1 SGHAT, CDR2 FQDESV (reference sequence). CDR3 region: CASSWEERGNQQFF. In DNA, the CDR3 is TGTGCCAGCAGCTGGGAGGAAAGGGGCAATCAGCAGTTCTTC.

This chain joins TRBV3-1 and TRBJ1-3; unclear D gene. The V gene lost 7 bases and the J gene lost 1 base, with 20 bases spanning the gap. The CDR3 has 17 residues. The V gene's germline CDR1 is LGHDT and CDR2 YNNKEL (reference sequence). The CDR3 spells CASTTLAFRGSGNTIYF. DNA for the CDR3: TGTGCCAGCACAACACTCGCCTTCCGGGGTTCTGGAAACACCATATATTTT.

This clonotype was seen repeatedly, ten times or more. The chain recombines TRBV5-1 with TRBJ1-1; 8 bases are a match to TRBD1. CDR1 and CDR2 (germline): SGHRS, YFSETQ. The CDR3 runs 16 residues. After removal of 4 bases from V and 0 bases from J, the junction contained 8 bases not matched to a gene. The CDR3 bases are TGCGCCAGCAGCCCCGGGACAGGAAGCCTGAACACTGAAGCTTTCTTT. Protein sequence: CASSPGTGSLNTEAFF.

V gene TRBV28 combines with J gene TRBJ2-2, with TRBD2 as a possible D gene (6 bases). The V end was cut by 7 bases, the J end by 0 bases, with 12 bases between. Germline V gene data show CDR1 as MDHEN and CDR2 as SYDVKM. This CDR3 is 15 amino acids long. For the CDR3, the DNA is TGTGCCAGCACCCGTGGAGGGGCGAACACCGGGGAGCTGTTTTTT. Translated, it gives CASTRGGANTGELFF. The full variable domain, its missing parts supplied by reference TRBV28 and TRBJ2-2, is DVKVTQSSRYLVKRTGEKVFLECVQDMDHENMFWYRQDPGLGLRLIYFSYDVKMKEKGDIPEGYSVSREKKERFSLILESASTNQTSMYLCASTRGGANTGELFFGEGSRLTVL.

As concerns this clonotype: Compared with germline, one end of the junction differs, possibly owing to a read error. The J gene is TRBJ2-1, the V gene TRBV10-3; 12 nucleotides match TRBD2. Germline V lookup: CDR1 ENHRY, CDR2 SYGVKD. The CDR3 sequence is 16 residues long. The CDR3 DNA reads as TGTGCCAGCAGTGAATCTAGCGGGAGGGGGGACAATGAGCAGTTCTTC. Translating it yields CASSESSGRGDNEQFF.

This chain links TRBV6-5 with TRBJ1-6, with D hard to call. CDR3 length: 15 amino acids. Trimming removed 8 bases from V and 4 bases from J, with 15 bases in between. Germline CDR1 is MNHEY and CDR2 is SVGAGI. In DNA form, the CDR3 reads TGTGCCAGCCGTTTACTTGGGGAGTATAATTCACCCCTCCACTTT. This gives the protein CASRLLGEYNSPLHF.